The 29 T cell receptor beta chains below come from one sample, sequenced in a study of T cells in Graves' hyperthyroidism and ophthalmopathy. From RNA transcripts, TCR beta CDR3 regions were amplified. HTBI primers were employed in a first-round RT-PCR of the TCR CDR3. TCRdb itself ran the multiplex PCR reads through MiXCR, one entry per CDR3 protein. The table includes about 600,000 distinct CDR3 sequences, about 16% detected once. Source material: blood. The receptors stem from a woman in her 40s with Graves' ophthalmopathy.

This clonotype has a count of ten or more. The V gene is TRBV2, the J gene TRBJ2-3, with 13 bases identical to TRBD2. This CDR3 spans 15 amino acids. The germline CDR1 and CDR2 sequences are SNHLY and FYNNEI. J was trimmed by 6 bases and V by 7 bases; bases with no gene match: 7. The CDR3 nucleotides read TGTGCCAGCACTGGACTAGCGGGAGTAGGTGATACGCAGTATTTT. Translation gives CASTGLAGVGDTQYF. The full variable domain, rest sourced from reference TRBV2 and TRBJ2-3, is EPEVTQTPSHQVTQMGQEVILRCVPISNHLYFYWYRQILGQKVEFLVSFYNNEISEKSEIFDDQFSVERPDGSNFTLKIRSTKLEDSAMYFCASTGLAGVGDTQYFGPGTRLTVL.

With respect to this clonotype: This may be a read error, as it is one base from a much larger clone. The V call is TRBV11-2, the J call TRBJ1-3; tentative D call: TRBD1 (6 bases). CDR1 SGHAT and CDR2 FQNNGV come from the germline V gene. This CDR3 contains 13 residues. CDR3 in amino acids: CASSFNREDTTYF. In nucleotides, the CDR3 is TGTGCCAGCAGCTTTAACAGGGAGGACACCACATATTTT.

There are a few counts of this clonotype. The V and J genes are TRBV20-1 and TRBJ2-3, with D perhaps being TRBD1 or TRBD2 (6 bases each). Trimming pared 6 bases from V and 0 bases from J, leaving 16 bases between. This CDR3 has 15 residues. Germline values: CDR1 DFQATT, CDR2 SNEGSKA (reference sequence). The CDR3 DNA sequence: TGCAGTGCCGGGAGTGGGGGCCCTAGCACAGATACGCAGTATTTT. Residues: CSAGSGGPSTDTQYF.

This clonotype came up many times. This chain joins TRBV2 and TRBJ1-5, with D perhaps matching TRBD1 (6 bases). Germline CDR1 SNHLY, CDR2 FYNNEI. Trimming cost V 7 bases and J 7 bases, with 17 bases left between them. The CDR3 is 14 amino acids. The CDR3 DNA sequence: TGTGCCAGCACCGAGGGGGGGGCGGGGCAGCCCCAGCATTTT. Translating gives CASTEGGAGQPQHF. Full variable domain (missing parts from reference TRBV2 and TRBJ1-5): EPEVTQTPSHQVTQMGQEVILRCVPISNHLYFYWYRQILGQKVEFLVSFYNNEISEKSEIFDDQFSVERPDGSNFTLKIRSTKLEDSAMYFCASTEGGAGQPQHFGDGTRLSIL.

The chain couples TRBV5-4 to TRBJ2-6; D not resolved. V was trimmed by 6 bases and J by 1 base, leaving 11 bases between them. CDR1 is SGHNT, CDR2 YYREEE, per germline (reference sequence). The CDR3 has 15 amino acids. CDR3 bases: TGTGCCAGCACCGAACGAGTATCTGGGGCCAACGTCCTGACTTTC. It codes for CASTERVSGANVLTF.

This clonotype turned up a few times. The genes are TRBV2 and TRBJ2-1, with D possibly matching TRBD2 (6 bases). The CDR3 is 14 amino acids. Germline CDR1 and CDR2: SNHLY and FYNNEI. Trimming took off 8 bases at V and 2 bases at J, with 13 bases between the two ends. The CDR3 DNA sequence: TGTGCCAGCGCTGGGACTTCTACCTACAATGAGCAGTTCTTC. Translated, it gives CASAGTSTYNEQFF.

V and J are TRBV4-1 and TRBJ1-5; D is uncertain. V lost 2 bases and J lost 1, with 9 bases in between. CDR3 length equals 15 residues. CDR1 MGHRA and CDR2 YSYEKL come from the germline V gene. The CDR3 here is CASSQTPLSNQPQHF. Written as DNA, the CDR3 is TGCGCCAGCAGCCAAACACCCCTCAGCAATCAGCCCCAGCATTTT.

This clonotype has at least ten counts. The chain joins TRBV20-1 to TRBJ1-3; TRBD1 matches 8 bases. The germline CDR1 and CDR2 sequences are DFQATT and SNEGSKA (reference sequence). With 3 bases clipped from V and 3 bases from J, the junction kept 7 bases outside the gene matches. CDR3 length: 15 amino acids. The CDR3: CSARQGASYGNTIYF. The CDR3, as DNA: TGCAGTGCTAGGCAGGGGGCGTCCTATGGAAACACCATATATTTT.

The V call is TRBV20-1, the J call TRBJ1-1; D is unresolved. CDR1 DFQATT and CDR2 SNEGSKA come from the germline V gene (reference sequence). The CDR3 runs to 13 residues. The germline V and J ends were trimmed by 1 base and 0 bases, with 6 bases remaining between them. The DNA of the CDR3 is TGCAGTGCTAGAGGGAACATGAACACTGAAGCTTTCTTT. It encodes CSARGNMNTEAFF.

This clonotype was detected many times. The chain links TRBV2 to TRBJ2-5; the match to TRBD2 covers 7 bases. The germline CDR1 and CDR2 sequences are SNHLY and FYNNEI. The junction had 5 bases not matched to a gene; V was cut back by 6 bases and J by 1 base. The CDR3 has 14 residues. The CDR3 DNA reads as TGTGCCAGCAGCCGGGACTATTCCCAAGAGACCCAGTACTTC. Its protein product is CASSRDYSQETQYF.

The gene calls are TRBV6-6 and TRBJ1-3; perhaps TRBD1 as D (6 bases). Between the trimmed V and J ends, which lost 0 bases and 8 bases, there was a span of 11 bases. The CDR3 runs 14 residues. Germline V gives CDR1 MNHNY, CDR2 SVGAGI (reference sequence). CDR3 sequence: CASSYSSRGYTIYF. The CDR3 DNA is TGTGCCAGCAGTTACTCTTCCAGGGGATACACCATATATTTT.

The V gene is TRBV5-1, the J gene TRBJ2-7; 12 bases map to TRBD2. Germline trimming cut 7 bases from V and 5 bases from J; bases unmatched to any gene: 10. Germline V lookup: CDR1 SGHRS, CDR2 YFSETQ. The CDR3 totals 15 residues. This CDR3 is CASGRLAGVSDEQYF. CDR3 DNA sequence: TGCGCCAGCGGGAGACTAGCGGGAGTCTCTGACGAGCAGTACTTC.

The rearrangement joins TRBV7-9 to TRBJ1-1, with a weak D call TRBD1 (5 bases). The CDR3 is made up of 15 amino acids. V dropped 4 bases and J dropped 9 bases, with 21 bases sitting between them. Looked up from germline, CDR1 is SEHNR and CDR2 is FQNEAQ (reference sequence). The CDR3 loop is CASSSATGVFVKAFF. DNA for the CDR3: TGTGCCAGCAGCTCAGCTACGGGGGTGTTTGTCAAAGCTTTCTTT.

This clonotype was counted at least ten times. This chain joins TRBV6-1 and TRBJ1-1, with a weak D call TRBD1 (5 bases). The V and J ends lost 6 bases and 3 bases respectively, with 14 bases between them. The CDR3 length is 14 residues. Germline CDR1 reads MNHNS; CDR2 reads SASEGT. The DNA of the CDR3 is TGTGCCAGCAGGGAATTACAGGAGGACACTGAAGCTTTCTTT. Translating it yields CASRELQEDTEAFF.

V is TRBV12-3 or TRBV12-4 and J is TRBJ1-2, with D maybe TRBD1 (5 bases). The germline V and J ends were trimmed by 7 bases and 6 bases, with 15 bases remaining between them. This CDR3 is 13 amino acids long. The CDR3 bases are TGTGCCAGCAACCTGGCAGGGTTCAATGGCTACACCTTC. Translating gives CASNLAGFNGYTF.

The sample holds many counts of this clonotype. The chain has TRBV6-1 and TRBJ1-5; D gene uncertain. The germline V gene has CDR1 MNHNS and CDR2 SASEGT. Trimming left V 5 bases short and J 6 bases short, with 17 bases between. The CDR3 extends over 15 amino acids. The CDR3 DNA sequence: TGTGCCAGCAGTCCCCGGCGGGTCGAAGGTCAGCCCCAGCATTTT. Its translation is CASSPRRVEGQPQHF.

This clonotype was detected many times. The DNA for the CDR3 is TGCGCCAGCAGCGTGGGACCGTCGAACACTGAAGCTTTCTTT. This translates into CASSVGPSNTEAFF. The chain has TRBV5-1 and TRBJ1-1; tentatively, D is TRBD1 (5 bases). The CDR3 loop spans 14 amino acids. CDR1 is SGHRS and CDR2 is YFSETQ in the germline V gene. The V end lost 4 bases, the J end lost 1 base, and 11 bases lay between the germline ends.

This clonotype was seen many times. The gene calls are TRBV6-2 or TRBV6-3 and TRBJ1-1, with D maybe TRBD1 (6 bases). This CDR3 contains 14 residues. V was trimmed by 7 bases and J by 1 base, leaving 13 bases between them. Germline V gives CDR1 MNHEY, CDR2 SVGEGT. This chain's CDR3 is CASTRDISNTEAFF. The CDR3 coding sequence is TGTGCCAGCACCCGGGACATTTCGAACACTGAAGCTTTCTTT.

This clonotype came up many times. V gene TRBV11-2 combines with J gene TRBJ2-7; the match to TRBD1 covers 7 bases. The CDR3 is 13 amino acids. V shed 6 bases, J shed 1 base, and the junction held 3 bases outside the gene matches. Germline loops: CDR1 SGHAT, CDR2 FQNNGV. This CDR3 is CASSHRGSYEQYF. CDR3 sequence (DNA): TGTGCCAGCAGTCACAGGGGATCCTACGAGCAGTACTTC.

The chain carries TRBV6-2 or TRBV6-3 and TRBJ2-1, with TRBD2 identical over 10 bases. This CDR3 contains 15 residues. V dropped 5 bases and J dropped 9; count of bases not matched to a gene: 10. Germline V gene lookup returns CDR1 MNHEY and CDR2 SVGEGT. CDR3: CASSKSGGAVTEQFF. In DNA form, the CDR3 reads TGTGCCAGCAGTAAAAGCGGGGGGGCCGTTACTGAGCAGTTCTTC.

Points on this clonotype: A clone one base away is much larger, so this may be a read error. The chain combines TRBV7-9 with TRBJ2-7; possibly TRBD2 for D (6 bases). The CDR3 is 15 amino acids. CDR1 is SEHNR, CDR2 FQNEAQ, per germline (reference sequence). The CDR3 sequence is CASRARGGGAYEQHF. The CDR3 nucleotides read TGTGCCAGCAGGGCCCGGGGTGGCGGGGCCTACGAGCAGCACTTC.

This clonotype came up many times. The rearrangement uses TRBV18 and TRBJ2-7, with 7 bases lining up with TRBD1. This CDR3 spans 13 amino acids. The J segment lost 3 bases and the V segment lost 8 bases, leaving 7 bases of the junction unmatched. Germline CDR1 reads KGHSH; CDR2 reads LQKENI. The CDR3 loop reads CASSPGGDYEQYF. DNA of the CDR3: TGTGCCAGCAGTCCAGGGGGTGACTACGAGCAGTACTTC.

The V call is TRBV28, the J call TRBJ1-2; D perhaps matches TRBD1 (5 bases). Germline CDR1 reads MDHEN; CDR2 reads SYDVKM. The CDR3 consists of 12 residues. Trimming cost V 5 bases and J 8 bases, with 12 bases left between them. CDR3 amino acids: CASSRRGGGYTF. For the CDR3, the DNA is TGTGCCAGCAGTAGGAGGGGTGGAGGCTACACCTTC.

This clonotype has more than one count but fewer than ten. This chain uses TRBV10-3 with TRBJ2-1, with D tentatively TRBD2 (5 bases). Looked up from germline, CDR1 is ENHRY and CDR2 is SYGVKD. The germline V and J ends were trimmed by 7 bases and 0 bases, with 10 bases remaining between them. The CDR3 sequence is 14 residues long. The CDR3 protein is CAIKEEHSYNEQFF. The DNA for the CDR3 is TGTGCCATCAAGGAGGAGCACTCCTACAATGAGCAGTTCTTC.

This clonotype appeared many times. CDR3 protein: CASSAVPDTQYF. The CDR3 region has the DNA TGTGCCAGCAGTGCCGTCCCAGATACGCAGTATTTT. The rearrangement uses TRBV28 and TRBJ2-3; D gene unclear. CDR1 and CDR2 from the germline V gene are MDHEN and SYDVKM. This CDR3 has 12 residues. V gave up 5 bases and J gave up 4 bases, with 7 bases separating them.

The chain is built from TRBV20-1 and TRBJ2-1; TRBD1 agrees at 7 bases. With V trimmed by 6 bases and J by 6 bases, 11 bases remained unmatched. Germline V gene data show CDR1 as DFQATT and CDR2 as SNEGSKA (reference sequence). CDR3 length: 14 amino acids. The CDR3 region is CSAAQGVEANEQFF. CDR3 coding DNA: TGCAGTGCCGCCCAGGGGGTAGAGGCCAATGAGCAGTTCTTC.

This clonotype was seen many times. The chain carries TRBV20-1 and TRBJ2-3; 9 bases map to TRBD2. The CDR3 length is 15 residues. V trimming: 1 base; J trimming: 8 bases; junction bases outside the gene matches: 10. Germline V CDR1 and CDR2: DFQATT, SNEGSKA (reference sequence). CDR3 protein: CSARVPSGTSRTQYF. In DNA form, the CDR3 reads TGCAGTGCTAGAGTTCCTAGCGGGACCTCCCGTACGCAGTATTTT.

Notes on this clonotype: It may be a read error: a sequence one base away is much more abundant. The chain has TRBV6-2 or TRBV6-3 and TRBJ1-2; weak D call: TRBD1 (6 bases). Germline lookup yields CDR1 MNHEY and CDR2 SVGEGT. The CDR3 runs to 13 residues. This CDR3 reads CASSWRDNYGYSF. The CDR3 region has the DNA TGTGCCAGCAGTTGGAGGGACAACTATGGCTACAGCTTC.

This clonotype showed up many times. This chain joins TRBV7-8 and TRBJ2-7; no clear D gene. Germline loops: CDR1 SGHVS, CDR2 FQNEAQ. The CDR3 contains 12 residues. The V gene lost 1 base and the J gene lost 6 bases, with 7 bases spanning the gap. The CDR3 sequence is CASSLGVSEQYF. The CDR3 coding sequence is TGTGCCAGCAGCTTAGGAGTAAGCGAGCAGTACTTC.